This TCR beta chain was identified during a study of Tregs in tolerant kidney transplant recipients. General study results and limits: Some patients' samples used different primers over time, so nucleotide sequences weren't comparable. The most relevant donor-specific Treg TCRbeta repertoire apparently came from expansion with activated donor B cells.

TCRdb's copy holds only in-frame clones and misses some; the assay was immunoSEQ multiplex PCR. The data hold about 81,000 clones, with 90% to 95% observed a single time. In germline, CDR1 is GTSNPN, CDR2 SVGIG (reference sequence). V lost 4 bases, J lost 4 bases, and 10 bases lay in between. The CDR3 covers 13 residues. Mixed chimerism was transient after nonmyeloablative marrow transplants from related graft donors. For this clone: No antigen is known for it.

The rearrangement uses TRBV30 and TRBJ1-4, with no clear D. Here the sequenced sample was CD4+ T cells from blood (PBMCs), taken 24 months after the transplant. The sequence came from a human patient who received a combined kidney and bone marrow transplant. A subset of T cells may come from the graft donor. The CDR3 region has the DNA TGTGCCTGGAATGAACAGATTAATGAAAAACTGTTTTTT. Translation: CAWNEQINEKLFF.